The 11 T cell receptor beta chains in this list originate from one sample, sequenced in a study of long-term antiretroviral therapy in people with HIV (dated by TCRdb to the early 2020s). The immunoSEQ hsTCRB v3.0 assay was used at survey level resolution for TRB variable region sequencing. TCRdb provides this immuneACCESS table in a form limited to in-frame rearrangements. Some clones are lacking; in checked studies, under half of them reflect an unresolved V gene, and why the rest are absent is not known. This sample gives about 40,000 clones in total; approximately 85% of them show up just once. About 6% of the sample rests with the top ten. This sample comprised unsorted PBMCs, obtained 3.1 years after starting antiretroviral therapy. These receptor sequences come from a woman aged 45-65 years with HIV.

The chain employs TRBV10-2 and TRBJ1-5; TRBD1 matches at 7 bases. Looked up from germline, CDR1 is WSHSY and CDR2 is SAAADI. J lost 0 bases, V lost 6 bases, and 2 bases had no gene match. This CDR3 spans 14 amino acids. The CDR3: CASRGTDSNQPQHF. The CDR3 region has the DNA TGCGCCAGCAGGGGGACAGATAGCAATCAGCCCCAGCATTTT.

This clone appeared once. The chain carries TRBV7-3 and TRBJ2-7; 8 bases agree with TRBD1. J lost 9 bases, V lost 4 bases, and 5 bases had no gene match. CDR3 length: 12 amino acids. Germline lookup yields CDR1 SGHTA and CDR2 FQGTGA. The CDR3 sequence: CASSSDRGRQYF. The CDR3 nucleotides read TGTGCCAGCAGCTCCGACAGGGGAAGGCAGTACTTC.

This clone was detected only a few times. The chain is built from TRBV18 and TRBJ1-2; maybe TRBD1 (5 bases). The germline V and J ends were trimmed by 3 bases and 1 base, with 9 bases remaining between them. Germline-derived CDR1 and CDR2 are KGHSH and LQKENI. There are 14 residues in the CDR3. The CDR3 bases are TGTGCCAGCTCACCTCAGGGACTTAACTATGGCTACACCTTC. Protein sequence: CASSPQGLNYGYTF.

The chain links TRBV9 to TRBJ1-1, with a possible D match to TRBD1 (6 bases). This CDR3 has 13 residues. Trimming removed 5 bases at V and 5 bases at J, with 13 bases between. Germline V gives CDR1 SGDLS, CDR2 YYNGEE. CDR3 bases: TGTGCCAGCAGAGGGGGAGAAGGGACTGAAGCTTTCTTT. Its protein product is CASRGGEGTEAFF.

The gene calls are TRBV30 and TRBJ2-3, with D hard to call. CDR1 GTSNPN and CDR2 SVGIG come from the germline V gene (reference sequence). This CDR3 has 12 amino acids. Trimming took 1 base from V and 0 from J, leaving 2 bases between them. CDR3 protein: CAWSDSTDTQYF. CDR3 DNA: TGTGCCTGGAGTGATAGCACAGATACGCAGTATTTT.

This clone was recorded only once. J is TRBJ2-1 and V is TRBV9; tentatively, D is TRBD2 (7 bases). Germline V gene sequence: CDR1 SGDLS, CDR2 YYNGEE. The CDR3 has 15 residues. Trimming cost V 0 bases and J 2 bases, with 9 bases left between them. CDR3: CASSVVGGPYNEQFF. The CDR3 nucleotides are TGTGCCAGCAGCGTAGTGGGGGGGCCCTACAATGAGCAGTTCTTC.

The rearrangement uses TRBV5-1 and TRBJ2-7, with D unresolved. Germline CDR1 is SGHRS and CDR2 is YFSETQ. V was shortened by 1 base and J by 0 bases, with 8 bases between the two germline ends. The CDR3 loop spans 14 amino acids. CDR3 region: CASSLFAGSYEQYF. The CDR3 bases are TGCGCCAGCAGCTTGTTTGCAGGCTCCTACGAGCAGTACTTC.

CDR3 loop: CTSSQDGVYEQYF. CDR3 DNA: TGCACCAGCAGCCAAGATGGGGTTTACGAGCAGTACTTC. The V and J genes are TRBV1 and TRBJ2-7. TRBV1 counts as a pseudogene. The CDR3 is 13 residues long.

The chain joins TRBV29-1 to TRBJ1-1, with a weak D call TRBD1 (5 bases). The CDR3 sequence is 14 residues long. The germline V gene has CDR1 SQVTM and CDR2 ANQGSEA. Trimming pared 4 bases from V and 3 bases from J, leaving 15 bases between. The CDR3 coding sequence is TGCAGCGTTGTGGGCAGGGTAGGGTACACTGAAGCTTTCTTT. Encoded protein: CSVVGRVGYTEAFF.

The chain recombines TRBV4-1 with TRBJ2-3; 8 positions match TRBD2. Trimming removed 0 bases from V and 6 bases from J; junction bases left unmatched: 14. From germline, CDR1 is MGHRA and CDR2 YSYEKL. The CDR3 is 18 amino acids. CDR3 region: CASSQDGGGGPGGDTQYF. The CDR3 DNA is TGCGCCAGCAGCCAAGATGGAGGCGGGGGGCCTGGCGGCGATACGCAGTATTTT.

The chain uses TRBV7-2 and TRBJ2-1, with TRBD2 matching over 7 bases. J lost 6 bases, V lost 2 bases, and 4 bases had no gene match. The germline CDR1 and CDR2 sequences are SGHTA and FQGNSA. There are 14 residues in the CDR3. CDR3: CASSLRDYGNEQFF. CDR3 nucleotides: TGTGCCAGCAGCTTACGGGACTACGGCAATGAGCAGTTCTTC.